A selection of T cell receptor beta chains follows, all from one sample in a study of cytomegalovirus exposure and HLA in healthy donors. This table comes from immunoSEQ multiplex PCR, and its TCRdb copy is limited to in-frame clones, with some not included. This table holds some 170,000 clones, about 80% found once. The sample comprised PBMCs. The receptors were sampled from a woman aged 45 to 65 in good health and CMV-seronegative. Both conserved end residues are part of each CDR3. D genes are given only for firm matches. Size values are once, few and many counts, or a class for expanded clones, and some rows have none.

j_call	clone_size	v_call	d_call	cdr3_aa	cdr3_nt
TRBJ1-6	once	TRBV27	TRBD1	CASSLRDRGFSYNSPLHF	TGTGCCAGCAGTTTGAGGGACAGGGGATTCTCCTATAATTCACCCCTCCACTTT
TRBJ2-3	NA	TRBV13	TRBD1	CASSPRTGGDTQYF	TGTGCCAGCAGCCCCCGGACAGGGGGAGATACGCAGTATTTT
TRBJ2-3	NA	TRBV7-9	NA	CASSPAGDTQYF	TGTGCCAGCAGCCCAGCGGGAGATACGCAGTATTTT
TRBJ1-5	NA	TRBV27	TRBD1	CASSSRQGASLTNQPQHF	TGTGCCAGCAGTTCGAGACAGGGGGCTTCTCTGACCAATCAGCCCCAGCATTTT
TRBJ1-1	few	TRBV28	NA	CASSIHSRGEAFF	TGTGCCAGCAGTATCCACTCCCGCGGTGAAGCTTTCTTT
TRBJ2-1	NA	TRBV27	TRBD1	CASSPRSTGQQQYNEQFF	TGTGCCAGCAGTCCCAGGAGCACGGGACAGCAGCAATACAATGAGCAGTTCTTC
TRBJ2-2	NA	TRBV19	TRBD1	CASGQGPRTGELFF	TGTGCCAGCGGACAGGGCCCCCGCACCGGGGAGCTGTTTTTT
TRBJ2-7	NA	TRBV7-9	NA	CASSPTGNYEQYF	TGTGCCAGCAGCCCCACGGGGAACTACGAGCAGTACTTC
TRBJ2-1	NA	TRBV4-3	NA	CASSQPGANEQFF	TGCGCCAGCAGCCAACCTGGGGCCAATGAGCAGTTCTTC
TRBJ2-3	NA	TRBV19	NA	CASSLLDTQYF	TGTGCCAGTAGTCTACTAGATACGCAGTATTTT
TRBJ2-5	NA	TRBV5-1	NA	CASSLAQSQETQYF	TGCGCCAGCAGCTTGGCCCAGTCCCAAGAGACCCAGTACTTC
TRBJ1-1	few	TRBV13	NA	CASSTYPSNEAFF	TGTGCCAGCAGCACATATCCCAGTAACGAAGCTTTCTTT
TRBJ1-5	NA	TRBV7-8	TRBD1	CASSLRQGARGGWGNQPQHF	TGTGCCAGCAGCTTACGACAGGGGGCGCGAGGGGGTTGGGGCAATCAGCCCCAGCATTTT
TRBJ1-1	NA	TRBV25-1	NA	CASSKQEMNTEAFF	TGTGCCAGCAGTAAACAGGAGATGAACACTGAAGCTTTCTTT
TRBJ2-7	few	TRBV6-1	NA	CASSEAQTEQYF	TGTGCCAGCAGTGAAGCACAAACCGAGCAGTACTTC
TRBJ2-2	NA	TRBV28	TRBD1	CASSRTGANTGELFF	TGTGCCAGCAGCCGGACAGGGGCGAACACCGGGGAGCTGTTTTTT
TRBJ1-5	NA	TRBV28	NA	CASSLGGLRQPQHF	TGTGCCAGCAGTTTGGGGGGTTTGCGCCAGCCCCAGCATTTT
TRBJ1-5	NA	TRBV6-5	NA	CASSPPQGLGQPQHF	TGTGCCAGCAGCCCCCCCCAGGGGTTGGGTCAGCCCCAGCATTTT
TRBJ1-1	NA	TRBV25-1	NA	CASSDETGELNTEAFF	TGTGCCAGCAGTGATGAGACCGGAGAGCTGAACACTGAAGCTTTCTTT
TRBJ2-6	NA	TRBV18	TRBD1	CASSPRPGQGSSGANVLTF	TGTGCCAGCTCACCTAGGCCGGGACAGGGGTCGTCAGGGGCCAACGTCCTGACTTTC
TRBJ1-1	NA	TRBV7-6	TRBD1	CASSLGGGQGASIGTEAFF	TGTGCCAGCAGCTTAGGTGGGGGACAGGGGGCTTCCATAGGCACTGAAGCTTTCTTT
TRBJ2-7	NA	TRBV11-3	NA	CASSLPIRTTGETYEQYF	TGTGCCAGCAGCTTACCCATACGAACTACGGGGGAAACCTACGAGCAGTACTTC
TRBJ1-1	NA	TRBV19	NA	CASSIAGVRNTEAFF	TGTGCCAGTAGTATAGCGGGGGTCAGGAACACTGAAGCTTTCTTT
TRBJ2-1	few	TRBV7-2	TRBD2	CASSLSGANYNEQFF	TGTGCCAGCAGCCTGAGCGGGGCGAACTACAATGAGCAGTTCTTC
TRBJ2-3	NA	TRBV2	TRBD2	CASRPGTSDADTQYF	TGTGCCAGCAGACCTGGGACTAGCGATGCAGATACGCAGTATTTT
TRBJ1-6	NA	TRBV2	NA	CASSGTTLRNSPLHF	TGTGCCAGCAGTGGCACTACGCTCCGAAATTCACCCCTCCACTTT
TRBJ2-1	NA	TRBV2	TRBD2	CASSVPAGGGEQFF	TGTGCCAGCAGTGTTCCAGCGGGGGGAGGTGAGCAGTTCTTC
TRBJ2-3	NA	TRBV9	NA	CASSVGGVSSTDTQYF	TGTGCCAGCAGCGTAGGCGGAGTGAGTAGCACAGATACGCAGTATTTT
TRBJ2-5	NA	TRBV9	TRBD1	CASSVEGRDRGQETQYF	TGTGCCAGCAGCGTAGAGGGGAGGGACAGGGGGCAAGAGACCCAGTACTTC
TRBJ2-7	NA	TRBV5-1	TRBD1	CASSFTPGTGSHEQYF	TGCGCCAGCAGCTTTACGCCCGGGACAGGGTCCCACGAGCAGTACTTC
TRBJ1-5	NA	TRBV11-2	TRBD1	CASSSGQGEQPQHF	TGTGCCAGCAGCTCAGGACAGGGGGAACAGCCCCAGCATTTT
TRBJ2-7	NA	TRBV28	NA	CASSPPGNYEQYF	TGTGCCAGCAGCCCCCCGGGTAACTACGAGCAGTACTTC
TRBJ2-1	NA	TRBV28	TRBD1	CASSLTGTVYNEQFF	TGTGCCAGCAGTCTTACCGGGACAGTATACAATGAGCAGTTCTTC
TRBJ1-4	NA	TRBV5-1	NA	CASSLEGQPNEKLFF	TGCGCCAGCAGCTTGGAAGGACAGCCTAATGAAAAACTGTTTTTT
TRBJ2-3	NA	TRBV7-9	NA	CASSFGQNTDTQYF	TGTGCCAGCAGCTTCGGACAGAACACAGATACGCAGTATTTT
TRBJ2-1	NA	TRBV5-1	NA	CASKLERVTPYNEQFF	TGCGCCAGCAAGCTTGAGAGGGTTACGCCCTACAATGAGCAGTTCTTC
TRBJ2-1	NA	TRBV5-4	TRBD2	CASSLELAGYNEQFF	TGTGCCAGCAGCTTGGAACTAGCGGGTTACAATGAGCAGTTCTTC